This is a list of T cell receptor beta chains from one sample in a study of T cells in Graves' hyperthyroidism and ophthalmopathy. TCRdb itself ran the multiplex PCR reads through MiXCR, one entry per CDR3 protein. This sample has around 530,000 distinct CDR3 sequences, with approximately 17% found just once. Sequencing was carried out using blood. The origin of the receptors is a woman between 18 and 29 years old with Graves' ophthalmopathy. CDR3s include the opening cysteine and the closing phenylalanine or tryptophan. D genes are given only for firm matches. Expanded clones get a size class; other rows say once, few or many, or leave the size out.

j_gene: TRBJ2-3
abundance: many
d_gene: .
v_gene: TRBV18
CDR3nt: TGTGCCAGCTCACCACTTCTAGGTTTCACAGATACGCAGTATTTT
CDR3aa: CASSPLLGFTDTQYF

j_gene: TRBJ2-1
abundance: many
d_gene: .
v_gene: TRBV5-1
CDR3nt: TGCGCCAGCAGCACACTGACAACCTACAATGAGCAGTTCTTC
CDR3aa: CASSTLTTYNEQFF

j_gene: TRBJ1-4
abundance: few
d_gene: TRBD1
v_gene: TRBV5-1
CDR3nt: TGCGCCAGCAGCTCGGAAGGACAGGGGGGGGAAAAACTGTTTTTT
CDR3aa: CASSSEGQGGEKLFF

j_gene: TRBJ2-1
abundance: many
d_gene: TRBD2
v_gene: TRBV3-1
CDR3nt: TGTGCCAGCAGCCAAGATGGACTAGCGCCCTACAATGAGCAGTTCTTC
CDR3aa: CASSQDGLAPYNEQFF

j_gene: TRBJ2-7
abundance: many
d_gene: .
v_gene: TRBV2
CDR3nt: TGTGCCAGCAGTGGGATTCTTATCTCCTACGAGCAGTACTTC
CDR3aa: CASSGILISYEQYF

j_gene: TRBJ2-2
abundance: .
d_gene: TRBD2
v_gene: TRBV7-2
CDR3nt: TGTGCCAGCAGCGGAGGGACTAGCGGGAGTTCCGGGGAGCTGTTTTTT
CDR3aa: CASSGGTSGSSGELFF

j_gene: TRBJ2-5
abundance: many
d_gene: .
v_gene: TRBV28
CDR3nt: TGTGCCAGCAGCCCTGTCGGATGGCAAGAGACCCAGTACTTC
CDR3aa: CASSPVGWQETQYF

j_gene: TRBJ1-2
abundance: few
d_gene: .
v_gene: TRBV6-5
CDR3nt: TGTGCCACTTACGCCAGGTATGGCTACACCTTC
CDR3aa: CATYARYGYTF

j_gene: TRBJ2-7
abundance: many
d_gene: .
v_gene: TRBV2
CDR3nt: TGTGCCAGCAGTGAAAGTCTGGGACCCAGCTCCTACGAGCAGTACTTC
CDR3aa: CASSESLGPSSYEQYF

j_gene: TRBJ2-7
abundance: many
d_gene: .
v_gene: TRBV27
CDR3nt: TGTGCCAGCAGTTTAAGGCAGGTCTCCTACGAGCAGTACTTC
CDR3aa: CASSLRQVSYEQYF

j_gene: TRBJ2-2
abundance: many
d_gene: .
v_gene: TRBV7-8
CDR3nt: TGTGCCAGCAGCTCGTACACCGGGGAGCTGTTTTTT
CDR3aa: CASSSYTGELFF

j_gene: TRBJ2-3
abundance: many
d_gene: .
v_gene: TRBV7-3
CDR3nt: TGTGCCAGCAGCTCCAACGGGCCGACAGACACAGATACGCAGTATTTT
CDR3aa: CASSSNGPTDTDTQYF

j_gene: TRBJ2-1
abundance: .
d_gene: .
v_gene: TRBV12-3/TRBV12-4
CDR3nt: TGTGCCAGCAGTTTAGCAGGCGATGAGCAGTTCTTC
CDR3aa: CASSLAGDEQFF

j_gene: TRBJ2-2
abundance: .
d_gene: TRBD2
v_gene: TRBV2
CDR3nt: TGTGCCAGCAGTGGTTTAAGCGGGGGGGCCCGCTTGGGCGGGGAGCTGTTTTTT
CDR3aa: CASSGLSGGARLGGELFF

j_gene: TRBJ2-5
abundance: .
d_gene: TRBD1
v_gene: TRBV27
CDR3nt: TGTGCCAGCAGTAGAAAGGACAGGGGGCGGAAAGAGACCCAGTACTTC
CDR3aa: CASSRKDRGRKETQYF

j_gene: TRBJ2-2
abundance: many
d_gene: .
v_gene: TRBV20-1
CDR3nt: TGCAGTGCTAGAGATGGGAGGTTGGCGAACACCGGGGAGCTGTTTTTT
CDR3aa: CSARDGRLANTGELFF

j_gene: TRBJ1-3
abundance: few
d_gene: TRBD1
v_gene: TRBV7-8
CDR3nt: TGTGCCAGCAGCTTAATCGGACAGGGGCTCTCTGGAAACACCATATATTTT
CDR3aa: CASSLIGQGLSGNTIYF

j_gene: TRBJ2-1
abundance: few
d_gene: TRBD2
v_gene: TRBV7-2
CDR3nt: TGTGCCAGCAGCTTAGCGCGAAGGAGCGGGAGGGCATACAATGAGCAGTTCTTC
CDR3aa: CASSLARRSGRAYNEQFF

j_gene: TRBJ2-7
abundance: .
d_gene: TRBD1
v_gene: TRBV3-1
CDR3nt: TGTGCCAGCAGCCGGGGGACAGTGACCTACGAGCAGTACTTC
CDR3aa: CASSRGTVTYEQYF

j_gene: TRBJ1-2
abundance: few
d_gene: .
v_gene: TRBV12-3/TRBV12-4
CDR3nt: TGTGCCAGCAGTTTGGTCGGGGGGGGCTACTACACCTTC
CDR3aa: CASSLVGGGYYTF

j_gene: TRBJ1-2
abundance: many
d_gene: .
v_gene: TRBV20-1
CDR3nt: TGCAGTGCTAGAGATGAGGGAGGCTATGGCTACACCTTC
CDR3aa: CSARDEGGYGYTF

j_gene: TRBJ1-2
abundance: few
d_gene: .
v_gene: TRBV27
CDR3nt: TGTGCCAGCAGTTTATTAGGGCGCGGCAGGGTCTATGGCTACACCTTC
CDR3aa: CASSLLGRGRVYGYTF

j_gene: TRBJ2-7
abundance: many
d_gene: .
v_gene: TRBV2
CDR3nt: TGTGCCAGCAGTTACAGGGCTGGGGAGCAGTACTTC
CDR3aa: CASSYRAGEQYF

j_gene: TRBJ1-2
abundance: few
d_gene: .
v_gene: TRBV7-2
CDR3nt: TGTGCCAGCAGGCTTGGGTGGGAGGCCTACACCTTC
CDR3aa: CASRLGWEAYTF

j_gene: TRBJ2-7
abundance: .
d_gene: .
v_gene: TRBV6-1
CDR3nt: TGTGCCAGCACCGGGCTTGAGACCTACGAGCAGTACTTC
CDR3aa: CASTGLETYEQYF

j_gene: TRBJ2-4
abundance: many
d_gene: .
v_gene: TRBV28
CDR3nt: TGTGCCAGCAGTTTCCAGGGAGATGGCAAAAACATTCAGTACTTC
CDR3aa: CASSFQGDGKNIQYF

j_gene: TRBJ2-7
abundance: few
d_gene: .
v_gene: TRBV19
CDR3nt: TGTGCCAGTAGTATCCGCGGACAGGGAGGGTTTTACGAGCAGTACTTC
CDR3aa: CASSIRGQGGFYEQYF

j_gene: TRBJ2-3
abundance: .
d_gene: TRBD1
v_gene: TRBV5-5
CDR3nt: TGTGCCAGCAGCCGCAGGGACAGGGGGTACACAGATACGCAGTATTTT
CDR3aa: CASSRRDRGYTDTQYF

j_gene: TRBJ1-2
abundance: few
d_gene: .
v_gene: TRBV5-1
CDR3nt: TGCGCCAGCAGCTTGGCAATAGGGGTGGATGGCTACACCTTC
CDR3aa: CASSLAIGVDGYTF

j_gene: TRBJ1-4
abundance: .
d_gene: .
v_gene: TRBV11-2
CDR3nt: TGTGCCAGCAGCAAGAGGGCAGGAACTAATGAAAAACTGTTTTTT
CDR3aa: CASSKRAGTNEKLFF

j_gene: TRBJ1-1
abundance: medium-sized
d_gene: .
v_gene: TRBV3-1
CDR3nt: TGTGCCAGCAGCCAAGCCGGACAGCGAAACACTGAAGCTTTCTTT
CDR3aa: CASSQAGQRNTEAFF

j_gene: TRBJ1-5
abundance: .
d_gene: .
v_gene: TRBV30
CDR3nt: TGTGCCTGGAGTGAGGGGAGGGGGCCCCAGCATTTT
CDR3aa: CAWSEGRGPQHF

j_gene: TRBJ1-1
abundance: many
d_gene: .
v_gene: TRBV28
CDR3nt: TGTGCCAGCAGTTCATCAGGAAAAGAAGCTTTCTTT
CDR3aa: CASSSSGKEAFF

j_gene: TRBJ1-1
abundance: many
d_gene: .
v_gene: TRBV6-1
CDR3nt: TGTGCCAGCAGTACCGGAACAGACAACACTGAAGCTTTCTTT
CDR3aa: CASSTGTDNTEAFF

j_gene: TRBJ2-1
abundance: many
d_gene: TRBD2
v_gene: TRBV11-1
CDR3nt: TGTGCCAGCAGCTTAGAGCTAGCGGGGGGTTCGAATGAGCAGTTCTTC
CDR3aa: CASSLELAGGSNEQFF

j_gene: TRBJ1-5
abundance: .
d_gene: .
v_gene: TRBV2
CDR3nt: TGTGCCAGCACCCCGGGAGGGTATAGCAATCAGCCCCAGCATTTT
CDR3aa: CASTPGGYSNQPQHF

j_gene: TRBJ1-6
abundance: few
d_gene: .
v_gene: TRBV18
CDR3nt: TGTGCCAGCTCACCCGGTCCAGGTGGGATCTATAATTCACCCCTCCACTTT
CDR3aa: CASSPGPGGIYNSPLHF

j_gene: TRBJ2-3
abundance: few
d_gene: TRBD1
v_gene: TRBV24-1
CDR3nt: TGTGCCACCAGTGACCCCGGGACAGGTAGCACAGATACGCAGTATTTT
CDR3aa: CATSDPGTGSTDTQYF

j_gene: TRBJ1-6
abundance: few
d_gene: .
v_gene: TRBV11-2
CDR3nt: TGTGCCAGCAGCCAGTTTTATGACCTTAATTCACCCCTCCACTTT
CDR3aa: CASSQFYDLNSPLHF

j_gene: TRBJ2-7
abundance: .
d_gene: .
v_gene: TRBV19
CDR3nt: TGTGCCAGTAGTACACCGGGAATACTCTACGAGCAGTACTTC
CDR3aa: CASSTPGILYEQYF